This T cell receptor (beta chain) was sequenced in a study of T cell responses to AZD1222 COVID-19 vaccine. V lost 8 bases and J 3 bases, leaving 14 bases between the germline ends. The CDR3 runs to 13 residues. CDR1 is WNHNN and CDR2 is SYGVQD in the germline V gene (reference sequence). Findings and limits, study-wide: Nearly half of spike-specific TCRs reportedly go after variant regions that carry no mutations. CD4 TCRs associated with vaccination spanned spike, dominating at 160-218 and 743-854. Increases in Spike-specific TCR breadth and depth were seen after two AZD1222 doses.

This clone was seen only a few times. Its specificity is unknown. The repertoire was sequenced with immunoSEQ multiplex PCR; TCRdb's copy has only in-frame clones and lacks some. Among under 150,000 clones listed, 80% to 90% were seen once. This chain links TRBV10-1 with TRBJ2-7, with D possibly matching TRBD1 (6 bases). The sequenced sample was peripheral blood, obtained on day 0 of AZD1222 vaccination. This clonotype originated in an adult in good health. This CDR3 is CASGPGDGYEQYF. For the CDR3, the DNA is TGCGCCAGCGGCCCAGGGGATGGCTACGAGCAGTACTTC.